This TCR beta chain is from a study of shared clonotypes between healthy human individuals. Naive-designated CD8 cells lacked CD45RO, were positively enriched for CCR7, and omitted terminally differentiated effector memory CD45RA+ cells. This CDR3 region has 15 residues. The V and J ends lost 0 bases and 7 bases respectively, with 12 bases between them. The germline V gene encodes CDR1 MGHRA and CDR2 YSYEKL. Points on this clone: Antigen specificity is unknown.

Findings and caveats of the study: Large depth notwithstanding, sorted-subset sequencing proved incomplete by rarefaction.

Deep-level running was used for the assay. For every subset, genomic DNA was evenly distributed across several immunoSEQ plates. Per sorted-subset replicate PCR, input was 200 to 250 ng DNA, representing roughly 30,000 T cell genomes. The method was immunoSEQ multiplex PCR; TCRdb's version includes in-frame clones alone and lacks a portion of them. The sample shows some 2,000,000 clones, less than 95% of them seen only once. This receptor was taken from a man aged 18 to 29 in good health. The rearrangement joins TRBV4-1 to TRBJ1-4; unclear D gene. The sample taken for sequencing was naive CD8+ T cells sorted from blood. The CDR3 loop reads CASSQDLTFGEKLFF. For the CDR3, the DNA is TGCGCCAGCAGCCAAGATCTTACGTTCGGTGAAAAACTGTTTTTT.